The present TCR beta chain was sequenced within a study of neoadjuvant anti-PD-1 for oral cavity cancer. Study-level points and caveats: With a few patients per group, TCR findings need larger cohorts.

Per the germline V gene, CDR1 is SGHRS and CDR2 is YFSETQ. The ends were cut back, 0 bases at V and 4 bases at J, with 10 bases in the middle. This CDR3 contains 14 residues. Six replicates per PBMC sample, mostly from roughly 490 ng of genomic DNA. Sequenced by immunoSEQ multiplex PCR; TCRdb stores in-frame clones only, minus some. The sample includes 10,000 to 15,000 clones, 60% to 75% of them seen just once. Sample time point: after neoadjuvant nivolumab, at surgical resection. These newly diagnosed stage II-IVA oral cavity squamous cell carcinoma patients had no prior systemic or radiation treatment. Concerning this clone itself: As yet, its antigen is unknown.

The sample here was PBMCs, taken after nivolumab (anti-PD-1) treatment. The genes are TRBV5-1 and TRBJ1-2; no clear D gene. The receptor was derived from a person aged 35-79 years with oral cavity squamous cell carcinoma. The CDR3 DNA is TGCGCCAGCAGCTTGGAGGAGGGCGCCTATGGCTACACCTTC. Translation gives CASSLEEGAYGYTF.